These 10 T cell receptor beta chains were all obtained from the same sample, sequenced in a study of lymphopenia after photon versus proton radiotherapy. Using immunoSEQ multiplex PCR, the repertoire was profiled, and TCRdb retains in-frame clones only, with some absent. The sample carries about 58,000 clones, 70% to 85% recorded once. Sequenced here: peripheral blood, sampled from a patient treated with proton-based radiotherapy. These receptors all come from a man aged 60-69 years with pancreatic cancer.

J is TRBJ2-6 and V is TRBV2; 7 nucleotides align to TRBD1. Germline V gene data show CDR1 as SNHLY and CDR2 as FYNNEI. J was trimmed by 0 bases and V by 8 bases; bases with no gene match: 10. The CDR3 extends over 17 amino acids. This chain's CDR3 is CASGDSTYSSGANVLTF. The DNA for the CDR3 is TGTGCCAGCGGGGACAGTACCTACTCCTCTGGGGCCAACGTCCTGACTTTC.

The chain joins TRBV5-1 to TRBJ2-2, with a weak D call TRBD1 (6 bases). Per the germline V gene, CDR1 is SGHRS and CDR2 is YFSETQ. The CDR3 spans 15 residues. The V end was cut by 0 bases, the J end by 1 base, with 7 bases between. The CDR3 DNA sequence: TGCGCCAGCAGCTTGGTAGGGGGGAACACCGGGGAGCTGTTTTTT. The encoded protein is CASSLVGGNTGELFF.

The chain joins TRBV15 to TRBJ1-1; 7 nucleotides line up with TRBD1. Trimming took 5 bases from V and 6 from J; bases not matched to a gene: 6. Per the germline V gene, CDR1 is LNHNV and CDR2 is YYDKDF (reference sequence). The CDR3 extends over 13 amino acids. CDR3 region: CATSGNRGAEAFF. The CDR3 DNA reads TGTGCCACCAGCGGAAACAGGGGCGCTGAAGCTTTCTTT. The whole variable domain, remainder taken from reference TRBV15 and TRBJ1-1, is DAMVIQNPRYQVTQFGKPVTLSCSQTLNHNVMYWYQQKSSQAPKLLFHYYDKDFNNEADTPDNFQSRRPNTSFCFLDIRSPGLGDTAMYLCATSGNRGAEAFFGQGTRLTVV.

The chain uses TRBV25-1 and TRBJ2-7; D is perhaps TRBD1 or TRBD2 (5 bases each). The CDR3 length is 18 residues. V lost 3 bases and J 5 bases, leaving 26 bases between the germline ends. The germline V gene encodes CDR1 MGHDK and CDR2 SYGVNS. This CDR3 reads CASSELPDQGTSWDEQYF. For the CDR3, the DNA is TGTGCCAGCAGTGAGCTACCGGACCAAGGGACCAGCTGGGACGAGCAGTACTTC.

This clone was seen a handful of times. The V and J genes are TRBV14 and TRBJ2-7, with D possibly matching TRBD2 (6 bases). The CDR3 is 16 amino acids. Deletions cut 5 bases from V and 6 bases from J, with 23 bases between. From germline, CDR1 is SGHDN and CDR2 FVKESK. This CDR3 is CASSSSLEGGSVEQYF. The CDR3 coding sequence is TGTGCCAGCAGCTCGAGTCTCGAGGGAGGATCGGTCGAGCAGTACTTC. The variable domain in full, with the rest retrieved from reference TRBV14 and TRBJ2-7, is EAGVTQFPSHSVIEKGQTVTLRCDPISGHDNLYWYRRVMGKEIKFLLHFVKESKQDESGMPNNRFLAERTGGTYSTLKVQPAELEDSGVYFCASSSSLEGGSVEQYFGPGTRLTVT.

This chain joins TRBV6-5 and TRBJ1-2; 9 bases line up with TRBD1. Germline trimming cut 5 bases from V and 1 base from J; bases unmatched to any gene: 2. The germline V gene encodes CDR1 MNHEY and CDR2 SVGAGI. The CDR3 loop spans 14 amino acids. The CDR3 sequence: CASSPGQGNYGYTF. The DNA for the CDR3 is TGTGCCAGCAGTCCGGGACAGGGTAACTATGGCTACACCTTC.

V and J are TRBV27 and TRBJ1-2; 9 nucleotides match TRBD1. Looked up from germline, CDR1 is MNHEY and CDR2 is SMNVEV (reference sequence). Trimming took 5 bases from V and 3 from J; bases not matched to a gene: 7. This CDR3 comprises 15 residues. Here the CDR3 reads CASSPSGTGHYGYTF. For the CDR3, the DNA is TGTGCCAGCAGTCCCTCCGGGACAGGGCACTATGGCTACACCTTC.

The CDR3 reads CASSQEERELSYNEQFF. CDR3 in DNA: TGCGCCAGCAGCCAAGAAGAGCGGGAGTTATCCTACAATGAGCAGTTCTTC. The chain links TRBV4-1 to TRBJ2-1; 8 nucleotides match TRBD2. The CDR3 sequence is 17 residues long. Losses at the gene ends were 0 bases for V and 1 base for J; bases not matched to a gene: 5. The germline V gene has CDR1 MGHRA and CDR2 YSYEKL.

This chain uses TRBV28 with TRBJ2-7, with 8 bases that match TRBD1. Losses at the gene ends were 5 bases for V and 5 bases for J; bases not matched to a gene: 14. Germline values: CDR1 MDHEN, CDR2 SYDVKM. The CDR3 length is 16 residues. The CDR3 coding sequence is TGTGCCAGCAGTGTCCGTCTGGACAGGGTAAGGAACGAGCAGTACTTC. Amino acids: CASSVRLDRVRNEQYF.

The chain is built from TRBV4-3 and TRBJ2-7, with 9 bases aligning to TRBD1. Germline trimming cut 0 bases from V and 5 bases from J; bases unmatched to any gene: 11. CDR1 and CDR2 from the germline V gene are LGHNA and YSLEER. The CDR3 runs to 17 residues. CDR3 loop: CASSQDASGTGSHEQYF. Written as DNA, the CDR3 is TGCGCCAGCAGCCAAGATGCATCCGGGACAGGGTCCCACGAGCAGTACTTC.